The text below deals with one T cell receptor (beta chain). These data come from a study of T-cell memory formation after mild COVID-19. TCRdb reanalysed the 5' RACE reads using MiXCR and keeps one entry per CDR3 protein. This sample has about 350,000 distinct CDR3 sequences, with roughly 15% found just once. The source material was PBMCs or a T cell subset sorted from them (not recorded which). The receptor comes from a man between 18 and 29 years old who had mild COVID-19 (a few samples of this study predate the infection). Cell type and time point are not known.

For the CDR3, the DNA is TGCGCCAGCAGCCAAGTGGGTCTCCCGAGGGAGACCCAGTACTTC. It specifies CASSQVGLPRETQYF. The V call is TRBV4-3, the J call TRBJ2-5; D ambiguous. The germline CDR1 and CDR2 sequences are LGHNA and YSLEER. There are 15 residues in the CDR3. The germline V and J ends were trimmed by 1 base and 5 bases, with 14 bases remaining between them.